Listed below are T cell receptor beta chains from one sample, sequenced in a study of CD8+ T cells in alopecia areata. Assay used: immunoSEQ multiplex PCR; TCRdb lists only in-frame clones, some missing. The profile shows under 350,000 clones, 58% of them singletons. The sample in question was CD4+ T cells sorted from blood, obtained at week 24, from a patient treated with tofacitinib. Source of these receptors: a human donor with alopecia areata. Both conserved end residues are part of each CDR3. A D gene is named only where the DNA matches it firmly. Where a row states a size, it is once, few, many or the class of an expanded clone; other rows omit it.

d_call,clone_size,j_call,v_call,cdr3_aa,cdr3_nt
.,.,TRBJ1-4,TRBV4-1,CASSQVVSEKLFF,TGCGCCAGCAGCCAAGTCGTGAGTGAAAAACTGTTTTTT
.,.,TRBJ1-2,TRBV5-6,CASSFNPRDSYGYTF,TGTGCCAGCAGCTTCAACCCCAGGGACTCATATGGCTACACCTTC
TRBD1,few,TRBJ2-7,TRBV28,CASSPGGRYEQYF,TGTGCCAGCAGCCCAGGGGGCAGATACGAGCAGTACTTC
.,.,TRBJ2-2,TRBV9,CASSANTGELFF,TGTGCCAGCAGCGCGAACACCGGGGAGCTGTTTTTT
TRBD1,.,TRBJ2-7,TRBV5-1,CASRDTGTGMSYEQYF,TGCGCCAGCCGTGACACCGGGACAGGGATGTCCTACGAGCAGTACTTC
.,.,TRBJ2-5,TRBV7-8,CASSLRRRGQETQYF,TGTGCCAGCAGCCTCCGGCGCAGGGGACAAGAGACCCAGTACTTC
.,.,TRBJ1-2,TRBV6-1,CASIQGSYGYTF,TGTGCCAGCATCCAGGGGTCCTATGGCTACACCTTC
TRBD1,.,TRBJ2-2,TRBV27,CASSLNRGSTGELFF,TGTGCCAGCAGTCTAAACAGGGGCAGCACCGGGGAGCTGTTTTTT
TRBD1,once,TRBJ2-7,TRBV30,CAWSGDSNYEQYF,TGTGCCTGGAGTGGGGACAGTAACTACGAGCAGTACTTC
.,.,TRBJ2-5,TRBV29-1,CSAGTQETQYF,TGCAGCGCCGGGACCCAAGAGACCCAGTACTTC
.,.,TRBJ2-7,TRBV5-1,CASSRRDTPYEQYF,TGCGCCAGCTCTCGTCGGGACACTCCATACGAGCAGTACTTC
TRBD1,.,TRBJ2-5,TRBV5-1,CASSLVYRGQETQYF,TGCGCCAGCAGCTTGGTGTACAGGGGACAAGAGACCCAGTACTTC
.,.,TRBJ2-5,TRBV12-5,CASGLVLGGHRETQYF,TGTGCTAGTGGTTTGGTACTCGGGGGGCACCGGGAGACCCAGTACTTC
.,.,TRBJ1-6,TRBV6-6,CASSYGTQGSPLHF,TGTGCCAGCAGTTACGGTACACAGGGTTCACCCCTCCACTTT
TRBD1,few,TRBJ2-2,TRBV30,CAWKYTDRGGELFF,TGTGCCTGGAAATACACCGACAGGGGCGGGGAGCTGTTTTTT
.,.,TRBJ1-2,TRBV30,CAWSVNRAYGYTF,TGTGCCTGGAGTGTAAACAGGGCCTATGGCTACACCTTC
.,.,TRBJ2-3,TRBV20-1,CSAREPDTQYF,TGCAGTGCTAGAGAACCAGATACGCAGTATTTT
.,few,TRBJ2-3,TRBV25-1,CASSEYGGRTDTQYF,TGTGCCAGCAGTGAATACGGGGGGCGCACAGATACGCAGTATTTT
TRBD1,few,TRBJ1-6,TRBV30,CAWGRDRGSYNSPLHF,TGTGCCTGGGGCCGGGACAGGGGTTCCTATAATTCACCCCTCCACTTT
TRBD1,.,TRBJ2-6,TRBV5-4,CASSTPPGQGISGANVLTF,TGTGCCAGCAGCACCCCACCGGGACAGGGCATCTCTGGGGCCAACGTCCTGACTTTC
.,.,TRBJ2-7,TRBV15,CATSREATSYEQYF,TGTGCCACCAGCAGAGAGGCGACGTCCTACGAGCAGTACTTC
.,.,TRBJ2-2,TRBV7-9,CASSLQRAGGELFF,TGTGCCAGCAGCTTACAGCGGGCCGGGGGGGAGCTGTTTTTT
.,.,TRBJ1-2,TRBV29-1,CSARGLDYGYTF,TGCAGCGCGCGGGGGTTAGACTATGGCTACACCTTC
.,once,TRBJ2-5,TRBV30,CAWGPGRGTQYF,TGTGCCTGGGGACCCGGGCGAGGGACCCAGTACTTC
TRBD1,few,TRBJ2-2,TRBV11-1,CASSLQGAGELFF,TGTGCCAGCAGCTTACAGGGGGCCGGGGAGCTGTTTTTT
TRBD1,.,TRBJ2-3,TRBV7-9,CAGTPGQAMDTQYF,TGTGCCGGTACACCGGGACAGGCCATGGATACGCAGTATTTT
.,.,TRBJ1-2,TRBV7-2,CASSNLYGYTF,TGTGCCAGCAGCAACCTATATGGCTACACCTTC
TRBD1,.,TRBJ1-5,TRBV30,CAWSGQVNQPQHF,TGTGCCTGGTCGGGACAGGTCAATCAGCCCCAGCATTTT
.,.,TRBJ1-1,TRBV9,CASSADGPREAFF,TGTGCCAGCAGCGCAGATGGGCCCCGGGAGGCTTTCTTT
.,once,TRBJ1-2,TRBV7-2,CASSLGGSVYGYTF,TGTGCCAGCAGCTTAGGGGGTAGTGTCTATGGCTACACCTTC
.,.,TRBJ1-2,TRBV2,CASSEIKGGGGYTF,TGTGCCAGCAGTGAAATTAAGGGGGGCGGAGGCTACACCTTC
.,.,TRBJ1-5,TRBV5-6,CASSLGEKRNQPQHF,TGTGCCAGCAGCTTGGGGGAGAAGCGCAATCAGCCCCAGCATTTT
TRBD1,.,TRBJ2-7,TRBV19,CASSPLAGTGGYEQYF,TGTGCCAGTAGTCCATTGGCCGGGACAGGGGGCTACGAGCAGTACTTC
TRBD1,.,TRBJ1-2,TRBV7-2,CASSTQGQRANYGYTF,TGTGCCAGCAGCACCCAGGGACAGCGAGCTAACTATGGCTACACCTTC
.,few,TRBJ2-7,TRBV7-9,CASSSGLYEQYF,TGTGCCAGCAGCTCAGGGCTCTACGAGCAGTACTTC
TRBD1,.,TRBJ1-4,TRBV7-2,CASSNRGVNEKLFF,TGTGCCAGCAGCAACAGGGGGGTTAATGAAAAACTGTTTTTT
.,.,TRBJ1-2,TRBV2,CASSVSYGYTF,TGTGCCAGCAGTGTCAGTTATGGCTACACCTTC
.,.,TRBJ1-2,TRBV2,CASSASNYGYTF,TGTGCCAGCAGTGCCTCCAACTATGGCTACACCTTC
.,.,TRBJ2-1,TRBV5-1,CASSLGRAGSYNEQFF,TGCGCCAGCAGCTTGGGGCGGGCCGGCTCCTACAATGAGCAGTTCTTC
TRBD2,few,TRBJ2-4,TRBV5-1,CASTMGLDDIQYF,TGCGCCAGCACTATGGGACTAGATGACATTCAGTACTTC
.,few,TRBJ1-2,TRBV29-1,CSVADTYGYTF,TGCAGCGTTGCCGACACCTATGGCTACACCTTC